This T cell receptor beta chain was found in a study of blood T cell repertoires in COVID-19 (dated by TCRdb to the early 2020s). About the study as a whole: Samples from collaborators originated in the United States, Italy and Spain and spanned both the acute and convalescent phases of COVID-19. The prospective study material was composed of cDNA or gDNA derived from T cells, B-cell-depleted T cells, or PBMCs. The dataset comprised deeply sampled blood TCRbeta repertoires from subjects exposed to, actively infected with, or recovered from COVID-19. The repertoires were made available in a free public database intended to serve as a resource for research on the immune response to SARS-CoV-2. The samples were drawn from two sources: the first 160 participants of the ongoing ImmuneRACE study, and 1,000 to 1,500 subjects contributed by 6 global collaborators. Nearly every sample came with metadata listing a de-identified subject ID, COVID-19 status, age in years and sex. Where HLA class I and class II types were available, the types were taken from metadata supplied by the sample provider, not from assay-based typing. The research as a whole found: The quantity of clinical and demographic metadata differed by source and by participant and was supplied without curation.

TCRbeta CDR3 regions were amplified from genomic DNA using the immunoSEQ Assay, a bias-controlled multiplex PCR. Turning to the authors' computational methods: Nucleated cell counts per sample were estimated from amplification of reference gene primers within the assay. Sequence reads were collapsed and filtered to measure the absolute abundance of every unique TCRbeta CDR3 rearrangement. For each sample, productive Simpson clonality was calculated as the square root of Simpson's diversity index across productive rearrangements. TCRdb mirrors the immuneACCESS table, restricted to in-frame sequences. Some clones are absent from its copies; in checked studies, under half trace to an unresolved V gene, and the reason for the others is unknown. The D gene and trimming were derived from the DNA, and the V and J assignments and clone size from that table. The sample contains some 240,000 clones, 70% to 85% of them found a single time. Of the sample, around 1.5% is held by the ten largest clones.

Another Seattle source contributed samples from volunteer blood donors who had recovered from COVID-19. The collaborating institutions used their own protocols to collect whole blood in K2EDTA tubes. For TCRbeta analysis, collaborators shipped samples as frozen whole blood, isolated PBMCs, or DNA extracted from either of those sample types. Regarding this clone: The specificity of this receptor is unknown. No quality values exist for individual bases; no much larger clone is one base distant.

V trim: 4 bases; J trim: 8 bases; unmatched bases: 11. CDR1 and CDR2, per the germline V gene (reference sequence), are SGHNT and YYREEE. The CDR3 contains 15 residues, cysteine and phenylalanine counted. Kept here is only the CDR3 DNA, which spans 45 bases and is read in frame from base 1. The sequence joins TRBV5-4 to TRBJ2-1, with 8 bases matching TRBD2. Sequencing input: peripheral blood. The sequence came from a woman between 40 and 55 years old who had recovered from COVID-19. The DNA reads as follows: TGTGCCAGCAGCGAAGGGACTAGTGGTAGGGATGAGCAGTTCTTC. Its protein product is CASSEGTSGRDEQFF.